This T cell receptor beta chain was identified during a study of blood T cells in healthy people across ages. This clonotype turned up a few times. Its antigen is still unknown. The study's findings and limits: A strong correlation was found between TCR beta diversity and the percentage of naive T cells.

V lost 6 bases and J lost 6, with 10 bases in between. Germline values: CDR1 SEHNR, CDR2 FQNEAQ (reference sequence). The CDR3 length is 12 residues. A second PCR of roughly 6 to 12 cycles used a sample-barcoded 5' primer and a J-beta primer mix. Each cDNA molecule, via a template-switch adaptor with 12 random nucleotides, was tagged. Every individual sample yielded 2.5 million or more paired-end reads (each containing CDR3). Using its own MiXCR run on the 5' RACE reads, TCRdb lists one record per CDR3 protein. The sample carries more than 550,000 distinct CDR3 sequences, over 20% recorded once. They isolated at least 6 million PBMCs from each sample.

The sample consisted of blood. This sequence was found in an older man in good health. The chain uses TRBV7-9 and TRBJ2-3; D remains ambiguous. CDR3 sequence: CASRPGLDTQYF. The CDR3 nucleotides are TGTGCCAGCAGGCCCGGCCTCGATACGCAGTATTTT.